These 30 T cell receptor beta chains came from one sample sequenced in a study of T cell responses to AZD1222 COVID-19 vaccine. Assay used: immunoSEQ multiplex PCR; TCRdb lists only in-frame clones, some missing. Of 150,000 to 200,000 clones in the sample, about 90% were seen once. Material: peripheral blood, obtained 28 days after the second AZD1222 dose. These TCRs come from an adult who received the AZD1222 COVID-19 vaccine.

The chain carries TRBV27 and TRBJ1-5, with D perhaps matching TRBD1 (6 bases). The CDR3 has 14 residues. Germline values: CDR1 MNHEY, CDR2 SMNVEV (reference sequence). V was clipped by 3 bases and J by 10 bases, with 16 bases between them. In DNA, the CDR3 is TGTGCCAGCAGTTTTTCAGGGGATTTTCGACCCCAGCATTTT. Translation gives CASSFSGDFRPQHF.

CDR3 sequence (DNA): TGCGCCAGCAGCTTGGCCGGGACAGGGGTTGAAAAACTGTTTTTT. Its translation: CASSLAGTGVEKLFF. The chain is built from TRBV5-1 and TRBJ1-4; 10 bases align to TRBD1. The CDR3 is 15 residues long. Unmatched junction bases numbered 3, after V lost 0 bases and J lost 7 bases. CDR1 and CDR2 (germline): SGHRS, YFSETQ.

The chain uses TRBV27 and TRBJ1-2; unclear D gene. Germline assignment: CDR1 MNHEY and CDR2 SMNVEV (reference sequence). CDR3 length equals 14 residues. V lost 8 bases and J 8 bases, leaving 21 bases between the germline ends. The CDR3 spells CASGTSYPDGGYTF. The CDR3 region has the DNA TGTGCCAGCGGAACCAGCTACCCCGATGGAGGCTACACCTTC.

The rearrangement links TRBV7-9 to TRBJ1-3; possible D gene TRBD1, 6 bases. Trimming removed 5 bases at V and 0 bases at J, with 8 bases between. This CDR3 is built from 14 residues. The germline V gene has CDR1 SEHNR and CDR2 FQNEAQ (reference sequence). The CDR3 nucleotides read TGTGCCAGCAGCGGACAGTTCTCTGGAAACACCATATATTTT. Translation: CASSGQFSGNTIYF.

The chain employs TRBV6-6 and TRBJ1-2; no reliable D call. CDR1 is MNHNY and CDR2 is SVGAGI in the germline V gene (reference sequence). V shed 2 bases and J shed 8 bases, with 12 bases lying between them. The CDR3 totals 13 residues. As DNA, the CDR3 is TGTGCCAGCAGTTACGAGGCATCTGGAGGCTACACCTTC. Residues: CASSYEASGGYTF.

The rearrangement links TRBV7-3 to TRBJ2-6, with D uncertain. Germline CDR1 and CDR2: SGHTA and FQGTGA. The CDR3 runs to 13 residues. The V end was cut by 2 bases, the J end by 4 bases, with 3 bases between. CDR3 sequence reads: CASSLPGANVLTF. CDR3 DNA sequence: TGTGCCAGCAGCTTACCCGGGGCCAACGTCCTGACTTTC.

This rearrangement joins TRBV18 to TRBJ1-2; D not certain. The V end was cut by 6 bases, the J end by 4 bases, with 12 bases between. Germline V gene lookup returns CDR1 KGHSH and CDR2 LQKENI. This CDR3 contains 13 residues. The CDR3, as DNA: TGTGCCAGCTCCCCTAAAGAGGTCTATGGCTACACCTTC. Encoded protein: CASSPKEVYGYTF.

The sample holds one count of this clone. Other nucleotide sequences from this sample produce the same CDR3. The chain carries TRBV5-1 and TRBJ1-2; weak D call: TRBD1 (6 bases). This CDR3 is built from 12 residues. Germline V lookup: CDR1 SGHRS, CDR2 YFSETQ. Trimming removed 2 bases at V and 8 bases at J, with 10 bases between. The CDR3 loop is CASSFNRDGYTF. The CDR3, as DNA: TGCGCCAGCAGCTTCAACAGGGACGGCTACACCTTC.

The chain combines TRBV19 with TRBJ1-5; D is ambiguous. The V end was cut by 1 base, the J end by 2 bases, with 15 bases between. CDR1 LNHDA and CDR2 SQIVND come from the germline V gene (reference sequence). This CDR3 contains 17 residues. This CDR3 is CASSIAPTVFGNQPQHF. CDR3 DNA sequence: TGTGCCAGTAGTATAGCCCCGACGGTTTTTGGCAATCAGCCCCAGCATTTT.

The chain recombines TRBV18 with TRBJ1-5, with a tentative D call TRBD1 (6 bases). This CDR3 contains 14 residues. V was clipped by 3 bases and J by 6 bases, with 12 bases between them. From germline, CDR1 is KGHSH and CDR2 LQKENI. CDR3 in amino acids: CASSPVQGSQPQHF. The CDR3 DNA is TGTGCCAGCTCACCGGTGCAGGGGAGTCAGCCCCAGCATTTT.

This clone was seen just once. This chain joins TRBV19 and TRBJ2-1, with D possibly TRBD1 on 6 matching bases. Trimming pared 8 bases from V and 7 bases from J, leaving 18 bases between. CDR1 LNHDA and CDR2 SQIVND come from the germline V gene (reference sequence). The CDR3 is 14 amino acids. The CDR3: CASGHRVSENEQFF. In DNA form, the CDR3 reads TGTGCCAGTGGGCACAGGGTATCAGAAAATGAGCAGTTCTTC.

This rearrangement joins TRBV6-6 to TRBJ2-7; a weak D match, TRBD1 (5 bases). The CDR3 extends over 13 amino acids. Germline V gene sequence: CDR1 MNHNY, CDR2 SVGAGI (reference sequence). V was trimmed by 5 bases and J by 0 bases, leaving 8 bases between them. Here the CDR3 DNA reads TGTGCCAGCAGTCTGGGGCCCTCCTACGAGCAGTACTTC. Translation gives CASSLGPSYEQYF.

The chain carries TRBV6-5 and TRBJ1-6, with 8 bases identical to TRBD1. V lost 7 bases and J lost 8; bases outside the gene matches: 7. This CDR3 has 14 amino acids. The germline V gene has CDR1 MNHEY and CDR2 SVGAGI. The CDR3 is CASTQQGDYSPLHF. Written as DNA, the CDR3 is TGTGCCAGCACCCAACAGGGGGATTATTCACCCCTCCACTTT.

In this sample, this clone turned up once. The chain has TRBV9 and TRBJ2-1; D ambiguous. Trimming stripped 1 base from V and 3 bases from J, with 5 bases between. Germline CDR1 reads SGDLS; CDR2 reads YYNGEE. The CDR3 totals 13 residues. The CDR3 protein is CASSVSGYNEQFF. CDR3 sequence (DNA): TGTGCCAGCAGCGTATCAGGCTACAATGAGCAGTTCTTC. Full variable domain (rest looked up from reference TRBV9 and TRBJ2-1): DSGVTQTPKHLITATGQRVTLRCSPRSGDLSVYWYQQSLDQGLQFLIQYYNGEERAKGNILERFSAQQFPDLHSELNLSSLELGDSALYFCASSVSGYNEQFFGPGTRLTVL.

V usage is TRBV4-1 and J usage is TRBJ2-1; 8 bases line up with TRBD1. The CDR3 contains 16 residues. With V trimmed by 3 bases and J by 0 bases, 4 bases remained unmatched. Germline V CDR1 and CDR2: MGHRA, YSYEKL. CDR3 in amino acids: CASSQDRDSSYNEQFF. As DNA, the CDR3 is TGCGCCAGCAGCCAGGACAGGGATAGCTCCTACAATGAGCAGTTCTTC.

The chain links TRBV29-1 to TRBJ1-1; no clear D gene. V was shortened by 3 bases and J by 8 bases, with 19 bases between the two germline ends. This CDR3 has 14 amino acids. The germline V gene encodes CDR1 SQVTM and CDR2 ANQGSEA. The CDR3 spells CSVDVILGQREAFF. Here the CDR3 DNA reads TGCAGCGTTGATGTTATATTAGGGCAGCGGGAAGCTTTCTTT.

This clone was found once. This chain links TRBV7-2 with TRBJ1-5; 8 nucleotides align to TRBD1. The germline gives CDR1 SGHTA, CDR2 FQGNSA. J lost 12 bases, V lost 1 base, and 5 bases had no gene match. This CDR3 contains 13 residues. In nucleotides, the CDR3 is TGTGCCAGCAGCTTAGTAGCGACAGGGGACCAGCATTTT. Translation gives CASSLVATGDQHF.

CDR3: CASSAPGRGDPEQYF. The CDR3 DNA follows: TGTGCCAGCAGCGCCCCTGGGCGGGGGGACCCCGAGCAGTACTTC. This chain links TRBV7-9 with TRBJ2-7; TRBD2 matches 8 bases. The CDR3 spans 15 residues. Germline CDR1 SEHNR, CDR2 FQNEAQ (reference sequence). V lost 5 bases to trimming and J lost 6 bases; unmatched junction nucleotides: 12.

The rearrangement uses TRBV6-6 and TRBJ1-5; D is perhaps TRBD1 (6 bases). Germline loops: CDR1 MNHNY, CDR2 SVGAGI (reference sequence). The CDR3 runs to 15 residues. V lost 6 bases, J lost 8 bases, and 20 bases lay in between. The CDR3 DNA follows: TGTGCCAGCAGACGCGTAAGGGGGGGGACTGAGCCCCAGCATTTT. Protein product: CASRRVRGGTEPQHF.

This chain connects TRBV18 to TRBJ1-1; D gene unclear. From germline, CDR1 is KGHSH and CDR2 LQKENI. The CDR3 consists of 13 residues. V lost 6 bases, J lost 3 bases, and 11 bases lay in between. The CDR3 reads CASSVGEDTEAFF. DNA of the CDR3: TGTGCCAGCTCGGTGGGTGAGGACACTGAAGCTTTCTTT.

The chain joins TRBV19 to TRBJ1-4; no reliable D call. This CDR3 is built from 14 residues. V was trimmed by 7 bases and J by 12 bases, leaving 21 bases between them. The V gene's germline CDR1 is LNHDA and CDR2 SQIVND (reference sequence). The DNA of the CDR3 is TGTGCCAGTACTCAACTCCCCACTATAACGGAACTGTTTTTT. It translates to CASTQLPTITELFF.

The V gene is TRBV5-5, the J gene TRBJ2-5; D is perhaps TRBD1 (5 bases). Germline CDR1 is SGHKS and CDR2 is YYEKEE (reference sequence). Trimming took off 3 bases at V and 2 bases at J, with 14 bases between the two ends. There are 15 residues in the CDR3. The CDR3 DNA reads TGTGCCAGCAGCTCCCAAGTGGACAATCAAGAGACCCAGTACTTC. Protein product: CASSSQVDNQETQYF.

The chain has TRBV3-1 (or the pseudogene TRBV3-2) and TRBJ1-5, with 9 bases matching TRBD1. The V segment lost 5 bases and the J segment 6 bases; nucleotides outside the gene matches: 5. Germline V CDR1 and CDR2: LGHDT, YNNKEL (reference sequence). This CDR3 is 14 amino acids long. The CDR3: CASSAGTGFQPQHF. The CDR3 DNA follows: TGTGCCAGCAGCGCCGGGACAGGGTTTCAGCCCCAGCATTTT.

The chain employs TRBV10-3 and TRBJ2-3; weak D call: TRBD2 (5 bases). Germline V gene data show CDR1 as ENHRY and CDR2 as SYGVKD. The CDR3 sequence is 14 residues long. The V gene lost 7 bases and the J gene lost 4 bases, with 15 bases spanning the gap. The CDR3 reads CAITSTNGADTQYF. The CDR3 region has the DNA TGTGCCATCACATCGACTAACGGCGCAGATACGCAGTATTTT.

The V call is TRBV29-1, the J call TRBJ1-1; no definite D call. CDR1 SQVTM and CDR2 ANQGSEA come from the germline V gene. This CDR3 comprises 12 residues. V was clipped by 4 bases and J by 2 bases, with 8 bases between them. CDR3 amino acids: CSVGELNTEAFF. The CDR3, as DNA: TGCAGCGTTGGAGAACTAAACACTGAAGCTTTCTTT.

Written as DNA, the CDR3 is TGTGCCAGTAGACTCGGGACACAGTTTAATCAGCCCCAGCATTTT. Its protein product is CASRLGTQFNQPQHF. The chain has TRBV19 and TRBJ1-5; perhaps TRBD1 as D (6 bases). CDR1 LNHDA and CDR2 SQIVND come from the germline V gene (reference sequence). The CDR3 sequence is 15 residues long. Trimming shortened V by 6 bases and J by 4 bases, and 16 bases separated the two germline ends.

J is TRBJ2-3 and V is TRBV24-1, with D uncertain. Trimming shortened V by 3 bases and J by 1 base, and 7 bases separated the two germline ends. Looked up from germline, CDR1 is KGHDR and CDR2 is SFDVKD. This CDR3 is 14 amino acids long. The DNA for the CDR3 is TGTGCCACCAGTGATCTGAAAGGCACAGATACGCAGTATTTT. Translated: CATSDLKGTDTQYF.

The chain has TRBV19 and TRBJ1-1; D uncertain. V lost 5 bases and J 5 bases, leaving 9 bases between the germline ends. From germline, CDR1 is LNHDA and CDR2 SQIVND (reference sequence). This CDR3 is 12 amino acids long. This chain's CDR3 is CASSSRATEAFF. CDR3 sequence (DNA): TGTGCCAGTAGTTCGAGAGCTACTGAAGCTTTCTTT. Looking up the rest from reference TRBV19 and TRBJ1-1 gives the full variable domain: DGGITQSPKYLFRKEGQNVTLSCEQNLNHDAMYWYRQDPGQGLRLIYYSQIVNDFQKGDIAEGYSVSREKKESFPLTVTSAQKNPTAFYLCASSSRATEAFFGQGTRLTVV.

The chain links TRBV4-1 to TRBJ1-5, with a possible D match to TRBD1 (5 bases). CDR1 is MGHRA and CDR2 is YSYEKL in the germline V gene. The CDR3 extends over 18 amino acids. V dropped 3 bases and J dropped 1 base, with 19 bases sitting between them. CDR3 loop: CASSQGQGGGWSNQPQHF. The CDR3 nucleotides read TGCGCCAGCAGCCAGGGCCAGGGAGGAGGTTGGAGCAATCAGCCCCAGCATTTT.

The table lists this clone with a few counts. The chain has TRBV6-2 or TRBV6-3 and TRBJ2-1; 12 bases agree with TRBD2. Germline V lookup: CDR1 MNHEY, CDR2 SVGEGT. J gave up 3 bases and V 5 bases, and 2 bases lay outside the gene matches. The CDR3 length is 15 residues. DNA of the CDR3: TGTGCCAGCAGTGCTAGCGGGGGGGACTACAATGAGCAGTTCTTC. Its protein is CASSASGGDYNEQFF.